This T cell receptor (beta chain) is drawn from a study of cytomegalovirus exposure and HLA in healthy donors. Both 60 Vbeta primers and 13 Jbeta primers went into the PCR. The method was immunoSEQ multiplex PCR; TCRdb's version includes in-frame clones alone and lacks a portion of them. The data show roughly 150,000 clones, around 80% seen once. Germline values: CDR1 SGHDT, CDR2 YYEEEE. The CDR3 contains 16 residues. The V end was cut by 0 bases, the J end by 0 bases, with 12 bases between. Each of the donors was a healthy bone marrow donor. On this clone itself: Its target is unknown.

Notes on the study in general: Most TCR sequences were rare, but some public TCRs occurred in many donors. TCR association rates varied by HLA locus in a later analysis, with DRB1 highest and HLA-C lowest. Looking again later, the authors saw that most CMV-associated TCR beta chains seemed HLA-restricted.

The chain has TRBV5-6 and TRBJ1-1; D not certain. The sequencing input was PBMCs. This clonotype was sampled from a man younger than 45 in good health and CMV-seropositive. This chain's CDR3 is CASSLGASAMNTEAFF. The CDR3 coding sequence is TGTGCCAGCAGCTTGGGGGCTTCAGCCATGAACACTGAAGCTTTCTTT.